This TCR beta chain was captured by sequencing in a study of T-cell memory formation after mild COVID-19. Whole-study context: Clusters were largely donor specific.

This clonotype was picked up a small number of times. The antigen is unknown. A single record per CDR3 protein comes from TCRdb applying MiXCR to the 5' RACE reads. This sample carries fewer than 90,000 distinct CDR3 sequences, about 15% of them seen once, and the ten largest clones take roughly a third. The germline V gene has CDR1 SGDLS and CDR2 YYNGEE. The CDR3 runs 15 residues. With 3 bases removed from V and 7 bases from J, the gap between germline ends came to 19 bases. Study-wide results and limits: Specificity for SARS-CoV-2 was not confirmed among the second-wave clones peaking on day 37. The appearance of some responding clones in pre-infection memory suggested that cross-reactive memory joined. CD4+ contracting clones were found mainly in CM and EM, and CD8+ ones in EMRA.

This TCR derives from an adult woman who had mild COVID-19 (a few samples of this study predate the infection). Cell type and time point are not known. The chain has TRBV9 and TRBJ1-2, with D perhaps TRBD1 (6 bases). The material sequenced was PBMCs or a T cell subset sorted from them (not recorded which). The CDR3 is CASSAPTGRDPGYTF. The CDR3 DNA reads TGTGCCAGCAGCGCACCGACAGGCCGGGATCCTGGCTACACCTTC.